The 15 T cell receptor beta chains below all came from one sample that was sequenced in a study of T cell responses to AZD1222 COVID-19 vaccine. Sequenced by immunoSEQ multiplex PCR; TCRdb stores in-frame clones only, minus some. Found here are around 140,000 clones, approximately 92% of them singletons; the top ten hold approximately 5.4%. The sequencing here drew on peripheral blood, taken on day 0 of AZD1222 vaccination. The source of these receptors is an adult in good health.

This clone has a single count. The gene calls are TRBV7-2 and TRBJ2-1, with TRBD2 matching over 11 bases. Germline CDR1 SGHTA, CDR2 FQGNSA. This CDR3 has 15 amino acids. With V trimmed by 5 bases and J by 6 bases, 6 bases remained unmatched. The CDR3 nucleotides read TGTGCCAGCAGCACCTTAGCGGGGGGGCCCAATGAGCAGTTCTTC. Its protein product is CASSTLAGGPNEQFF.

The chain links TRBV28 to TRBJ2-7, with a tentative D call TRBD1 (6 bases). Germline V CDR1 and CDR2: MDHEN, SYDVKM. Deletions cut 6 bases from V and 3 bases from J, with 15 bases between. The CDR3 runs to 14 residues. The CDR3 region has the DNA TGTGCCAGCAGGGGCCGGGACATCCGCTACGAGCAGTACTTC. Protein sequence: CASRGRDIRYEQYF.

The chain carries TRBV19 and TRBJ1-2; D not certain. Between the trimmed V and J ends, which lost 7 bases and 2 bases, there was a span of 8 bases. The CDR3 has 12 amino acids. CDR1 is LNHDA, CDR2 SQIVND, per germline (reference sequence). The DNA of the CDR3 is TGTGCCAGTATGCAGAACAACTATGGCTACACCTTC. This sequence encodes CASMQNNYGYTF.

The chain carries TRBV19 and TRBJ2-2; TRBD1 aligns across 9 bases. The CDR3 consists of 16 residues. The germline gives CDR1 LNHDA, CDR2 SQIVND (reference sequence). The J segment lost 4 bases and the V segment lost 4 bases, leaving 7 bases of the junction unmatched. The CDR3 loop is CASSKGQGVGTGELFF. The CDR3 region has the DNA TGTGCCAGTAGTAAGGGACAGGGCGTAGGCACCGGGGAGCTGTTTTTT.

This clone was seen only once. The CDR3 reads CASSPYGVLTGELFF. CDR3 nucleotide sequence: TGTGCCAGCTCACCTTACGGGGTTCTTACCGGGGAGCTGTTTTTT. The gene calls are TRBV18 and TRBJ2-2, with a tentative D call TRBD2 (5 bases). Germline CDR1 reads KGHSH; CDR2 reads LQKENI. The CDR3 loop spans 15 amino acids. The V and J ends lost 3 bases and 5 bases respectively, with 13 bases between them.

DNA of the CDR3: TGTGCCAGCAGCCAAGCCGGCAGCACAGATACGCAGTATTTT. Protein product: CASSQAGSTDTQYF. The gene calls are TRBV4-2 and TRBJ2-3, with D hard to call. Trimming pared 1 base from V and 0 bases from J, leaving 5 bases between. Per germline, CDR1 LGHNA and CDR2 YNFKEQ. The CDR3 is 14 residues long.

This rearrangement joins TRBV5-1 to TRBJ1-2, with 9 bases that match TRBD1. CDR3 length equals 15 residues. The V segment lost 0 bases and the J segment 6 bases; nucleotides outside the gene matches: 6. Germline V gene data show CDR1 as SGHRS and CDR2 as YFSETQ. DNA of the CDR3: TGCGCCAGCAGCTTGGAGGGACAGGGCATCGATGGCTACACCTTC. This translates into CASSLEGQGIDGYTF.

In DNA form, the CDR3 reads TGTGCCAGCAGCAGGGCGCAGGGAGACGAGCAGTACTTC. Translating gives CASSRAQGDEQYF. This sequence joins TRBV7-2 and TRBJ2-7; D may match TRBD1 or TRBD2 (5 bases each). Trimming removed 5 bases from V and 5 bases from J, with 13 bases in between. CDR3 length: 13 amino acids. Per the germline V gene, CDR1 is SGHTA and CDR2 is FQGNSA.

Only one count was recorded for this clone. V gene TRBV25-1 combines with J gene TRBJ2-2, with no clear D. Germline CDR1 is MGHDK and CDR2 is SYGVNS. CDR3 size: 15 residues. V shed 8 bases and J shed 5 bases, with 18 bases lying between them. The CDR3 bases are TGTGCCAGCTCTGAGATCTCGGACGGTACCGGGGAGCTGTTTTTT. This translates into CASSEISDGTGELFF.

This chain joins TRBV6-6 and TRBJ2-4; weak D call: TRBD1 (6 bases). The CDR3 extends over 14 amino acids. Germline V gives CDR1 MNHNY, CDR2 SVGAGI (reference sequence). Trimming removed 5 bases from V and 6 bases from J, with 14 bases in between. CDR3 loop: CASSTSGVGNIQYF. CDR3 nucleotide sequence: TGTGCCAGCAGTACTTCAGGGGTGGGAAACATTCAGTACTTC.

The chain employs TRBV15 and TRBJ2-7, with 10 bases aligning to TRBD1. Germline-derived CDR1 and CDR2 are LNHNV and YYDKDF (reference sequence). The V gene end was trimmed by 0 bases and the J gene end by 4 bases; junction bases not matched to a gene: 3. The CDR3 is 15 amino acids. As DNA, the CDR3 is TGTGCCACCAGCAGAGAGGGACAGGGGTATTACGAGCAGTACTTC. The encoded protein is CATSREGQGYYEQYF. Based on the CDR3 plus reference TRBV15 and TRBJ2-7, the full variable domain is DAMVIQNPRYQVTQFGKPVTLSCSQTLNHNVMYWYQQKSSQAPKLLFHYYDKDFNNEADTPDNFQSRRPNTSFCFLDIRSPGLGDTAMYLCATSREGQGYYEQYFGPGTRLTVT.

This clone was seen only once. CDR3 sequence (DNA): TGTGCCAGCACCCTTGGGGGGAAACCTGGGGCAGCCAAAAACATTCAGTACTTC. This codes for CASTLGGKPGAAKNIQYF. The rearrangement uses TRBV28 and TRBJ2-4; D might be TRBD2 (6 bases). V was shortened by 7 bases and J by 0 bases, with 22 bases between the two germline ends. The CDR3 totals 18 residues. CDR1 and CDR2 (germline): MDHEN, SYDVKM.

The genes are TRBV4-2 and TRBJ2-1; D possibly uses TRBD1 or TRBD2 (5 bases each). Germline V lookup: CDR1 LGHNA, CDR2 YNFKEQ. Trimming took off 1 base at V and 0 bases at J, with 10 bases between the two ends. The CDR3 is 16 residues long. CDR3 coding DNA: TGTGCCAGCAGCCAAGGAAGGGGACCCTCCTACAATGAGCAGTTCTTC. Protein product: CASSQGRGPSYNEQFF.

This rearrangement joins TRBV5-5 to TRBJ2-3; 10 bases map to TRBD1. The trim removed 3 bases at V and 0 bases at J, leaving 13 bases unmatched. Germline-derived CDR1 and CDR2 are SGHKS and YYEKEE (reference sequence). The CDR3 contains 19 residues. The CDR3 region is CASSWAGTGVRASTDTQYF. The CDR3, as DNA: TGTGCCAGCAGCTGGGCCGGGACAGGGGTCCGCGCTAGCACAGATACGCAGTATTTT. The full variable domain, in which reference TRBV5-5 and TRBJ2-3 provide the parts outside the CDR3, is DAGVTQSPTHLIKTRGQQVTLRCSPISGHKSVSWYQQVLGQGPQFIFQYYEKEERGRGNFPDRFSARQFPNYSSELNVNALLLGDSALYLCASSWAGTGVRASTDTQYFGPGTRLTVL.

The genes are TRBV2 and TRBJ1-3, with D possibly matching TRBD1 (5 bases). This CDR3 spans 14 amino acids. Germline V gives CDR1 SNHLY, CDR2 FYNNEI. V shed 8 bases and J shed 4 bases, with 15 bases lying between them. The DNA of the CDR3 is TGTGCCAGCGGGGGTACAGCTTCGGGAAACACCATATATTTT. Translating it yields CASGGTASGNTIYF. The full variable domain, rest sourced from reference TRBV2 and TRBJ1-3, is EPEVTQTPSHQVTQMGQEVILRCVPISNHLYFYWYRQILGQKVEFLVSFYNNEISEKSEIFDDQFSVERPDGSNFTLKIRSTKLEDSAMYFCASGGTASGNTIYFGEGSWLTVV.